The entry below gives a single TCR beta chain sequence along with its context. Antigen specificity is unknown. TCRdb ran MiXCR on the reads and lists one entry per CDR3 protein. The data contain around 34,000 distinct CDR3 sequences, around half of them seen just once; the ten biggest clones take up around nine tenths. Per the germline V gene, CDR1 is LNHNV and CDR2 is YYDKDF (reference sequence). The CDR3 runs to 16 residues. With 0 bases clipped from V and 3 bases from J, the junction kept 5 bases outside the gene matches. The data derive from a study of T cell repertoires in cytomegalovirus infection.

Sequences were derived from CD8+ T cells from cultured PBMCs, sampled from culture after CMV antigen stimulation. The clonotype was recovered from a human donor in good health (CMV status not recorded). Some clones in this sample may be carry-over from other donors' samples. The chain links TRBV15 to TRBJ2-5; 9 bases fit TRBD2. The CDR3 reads CATSRDVRGGEETQYF. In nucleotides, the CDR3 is TGTGCCACCAGCAGAGATGTTCGCGGGGGGGAAGAGACCCAGTACTTC.